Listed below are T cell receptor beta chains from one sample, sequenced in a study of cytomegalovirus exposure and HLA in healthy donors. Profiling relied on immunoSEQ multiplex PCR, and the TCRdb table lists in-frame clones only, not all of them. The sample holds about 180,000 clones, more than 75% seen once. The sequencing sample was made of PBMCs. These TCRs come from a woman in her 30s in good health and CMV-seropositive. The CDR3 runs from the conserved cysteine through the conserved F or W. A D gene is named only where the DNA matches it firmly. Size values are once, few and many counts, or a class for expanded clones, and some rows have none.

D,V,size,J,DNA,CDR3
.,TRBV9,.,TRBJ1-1,TGTGCCAGCAGCGTAGCATCCACAGCACGCACTGAAGCTTTCTTT,CASSVASTARTEAFF
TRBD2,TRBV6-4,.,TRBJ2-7,TGTGCCAGCAGTGACTCTATTACTAGCGGGGGGCTCTTCTACGAGCAGTACTTC,CASSDSITSGGLFYEQYF
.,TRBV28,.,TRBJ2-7,TGTGCCAGCAGTTTGATAGAGCGCTCCTACGAGCAGTACTTC,CASSLIERSYEQYF
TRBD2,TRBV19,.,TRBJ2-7,TGTGCCAGTAGTCCCGCTAGCGGGGCCCCCTACGAGCAGTACTTC,CASSPASGAPYEQYF
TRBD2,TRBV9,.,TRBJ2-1,TGTGCCAGCAGCGTAGAGGCGGGGGGGCGAGAAAATGAGCAGTTCTTC,CASSVEAGGRENEQFF
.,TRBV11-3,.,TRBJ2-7,TGTGCCAGCAGCTTCCAGAGGACTTCCTACGAGCAGTACTTC,CASSFQRTSYEQYF
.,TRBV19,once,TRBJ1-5,TGTGCCAGTAGGGCCCGGGGTCCCCAGCATTTT,CASRARGPQHF
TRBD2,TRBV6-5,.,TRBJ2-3,TGTGCCAGCAGTGCGGGGGGGCCAGCAGATACGCAGTATTTT,CASSAGGPADTQYF
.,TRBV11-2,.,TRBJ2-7,TGTGCCAGCAGCCACATCCCCGACAGCTACGAGCAGTACTTC,CASSHIPDSYEQYF
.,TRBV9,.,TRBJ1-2,TGTGCCAGCAGCGTAGAGCACTACCCCAACTATGGCTACACCTTC,CASSVEHYPNYGYTF
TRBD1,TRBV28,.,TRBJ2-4,TGTGCCAGCAGTTTAAGAGGGGGCCGACACAAAAACATTCAGTACTTC,CASSLRGGRHKNIQYF
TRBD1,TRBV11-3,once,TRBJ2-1,TGTGCCAGCAGCCCGACAGGGCACAATGAGCAGTTCTTC,CASSPTGHNEQFF
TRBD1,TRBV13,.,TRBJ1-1,TGTGCCAGCAGCTTTCAGGGGGGCTCGGAAGCTTTCTTT,CASSFQGGSEAFF
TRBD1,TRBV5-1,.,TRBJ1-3,TGCGCCAGCAGCTTACAGGGGGGGTCTGGAAACACCATATATTTT,CASSLQGGSGNTIYF
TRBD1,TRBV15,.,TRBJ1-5,TGTGCCACCAGCAGTTTCCCACCAAGTAGGACAGGGCTGTTGACCCAGCATTTT,CATSSFPPSRTGLLTQHF
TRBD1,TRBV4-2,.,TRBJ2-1,TGTGCCAGCAGCCAAACAAAGTTGGGACAGGGTTGGGATGAGCAGTTCTTC,CASSQTKLGQGWDEQFF
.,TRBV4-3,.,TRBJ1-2,TGCGCCAGCAGCCAGGGGACAATGAACTATGGCTACACCTTC,CASSQGTMNYGYTF
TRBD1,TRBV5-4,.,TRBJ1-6,TGTGCCAGCAGCTGGGACAGGGGCGATTCACCCCTCCACTTT,CASSWDRGDSPLHF
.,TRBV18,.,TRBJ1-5,TGTGCCAGCTCACCACGGCAGGTGAATCAGCCCCAGCATTTT,CASSPRQVNQPQHF
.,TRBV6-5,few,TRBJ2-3,TGTGCCAGCACCAGGACTTACACAGATACGCAGTATTTT,CASTRTYTDTQYF
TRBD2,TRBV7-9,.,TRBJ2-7,TGTGCCAGCAGACGGGGGGCCTACGAGCAGTACTTC,CASRRGAYEQYF
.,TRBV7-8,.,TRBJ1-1,TGTGCCAGCAGCTTAGGGGGAGGGAACACTGAAGCTTTCTTT,CASSLGGGNTEAFF
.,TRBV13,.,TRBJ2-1,TGTGCCAGCAGCCGGACTACCGGTGAGCAGTTCTTC,CASSRTTGEQFF
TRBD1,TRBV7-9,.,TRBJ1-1,TGTGCCAGCAGCCCTGACAGGGAGAGGGCTTTCTTT,CASSPDRERAFF
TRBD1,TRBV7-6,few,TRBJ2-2,TGTGCCAGCAGCCCGTGGACAGGGGGGACCGGGGAGCTGTTTTTT,CASSPWTGGTGELFF
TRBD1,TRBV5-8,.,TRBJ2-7,TGTGCCAGCAGCCCCCCATCGGGGACAGGGGGCTTC,CASSPPSGTGGF
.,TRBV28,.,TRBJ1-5,TGTGCCAGCAGTTCGCTAGGAGACCCCGGCAATCAGCCCCAGCATTTT,CASSSLGDPGNQPQHF
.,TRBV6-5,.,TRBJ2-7,TGTGCCAGCAGTTACATCAGGACGGGGAGCTCCTACGAGCAGTACTTC,CASSYIRTGSSYEQYF
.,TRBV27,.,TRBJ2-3,TGTGCCAGCAGGCATCGGAAGGGACTTGTCACAGATACGCAGTATTTT,CASRHRKGLVTDTQYF
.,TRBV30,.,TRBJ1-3,TGTGCCTGGAGTGTCCGCAGAATCTCTGGAAACACCATATATTTT,CAWSVRRISGNTIYF
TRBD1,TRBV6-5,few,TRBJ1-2,TGTGCCAGCAGCAGAGGGGGCTTTGGCTATGGCTACACCTTC,CASSRGGFGYGYTF
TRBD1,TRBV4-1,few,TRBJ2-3,TGCGCCAGCAGTCCGACCTGGACAGGGGCGACAGATACGCAGTATTTT,CASSPTWTGATDTQYF
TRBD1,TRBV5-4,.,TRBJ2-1,TGTGCCAGCAGCTCCCCGGGACAGGGTGACTACAATGAGCAGTTCTTC,CASSSPGQGDYNEQFF
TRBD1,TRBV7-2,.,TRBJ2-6,TGTGCCAGCAGCTTAGCGGGGACAGCCTCTGGGGCCAACGTCCTGACTTTC,CASSLAGTASGANVLTF
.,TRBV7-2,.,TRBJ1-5,TGTGCCAGCAGCCCCGCCCGGGGGCCCCAGCATTTT,CASSPARGPQHF
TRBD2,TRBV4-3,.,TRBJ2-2,TGCGCCAGCAGCCAGGGTGGGCTAGCGGGGGACGGGGAGCTGTTTTTT,CASSQGGLAGDGELFF
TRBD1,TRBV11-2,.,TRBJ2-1,TGTGCCAGCAGCTGGGGACAGGGGTCCTACAATGAGCAGTTCTTC,CASSWGQGSYNEQFF
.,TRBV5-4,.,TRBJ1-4,TGTGCCAGCAGCACCAGGGAGGGTGAGGGTGAAAAACTGTTTTTT,CASSTREGEGEKLFF
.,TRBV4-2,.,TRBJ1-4,TGTGCCAGCAGCCAAGGGGGGGGAGTTAATGAAAAACTGTTTTTT,CASSQGGGVNEKLFF
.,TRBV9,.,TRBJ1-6,TGTGCCAGCAGCCCTGGGGAGAGCTCCTATAATTCACCCCTCCACTTT,CASSPGESSYNSPLHF
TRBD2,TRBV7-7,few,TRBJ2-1,TGTGCCAGCAGCCCAGGGACTAGCGGGGGTGAGCAGTTCTTC,CASSPGTSGGEQFF
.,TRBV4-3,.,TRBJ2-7,TGCGCCAGCAGCCCGAGAGTCGTGGGCTTCTACGAGCAGTACTTC,CASSPRVVGFYEQYF
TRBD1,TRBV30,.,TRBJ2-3,TGTGCCTGGAGCCGGGACAGGGGGCGAACAGATACGCAGTATTTT,CAWSRDRGRTDTQYF
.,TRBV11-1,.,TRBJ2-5,TGTGCCAGCAGCTTACTCCAGGGTATGGGTCGACAAGAGACCCAGTACTTC,CASSLLQGMGRQETQYF
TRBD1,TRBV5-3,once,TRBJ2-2,TGTGCCAGAAGCTTGGCGGGACAGGGGGTGATCACCGGGGAGCTGTTTTTT,CARSLAGQGVITGELFF
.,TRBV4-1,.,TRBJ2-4,TGCGCCAGCAGAGGAACAGACCAAAACATTCAGTACTTC,CASRGTDQNIQYF
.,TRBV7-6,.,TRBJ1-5,TGTGCCAGCAGCGAATACCGCAGGGATCGACAGCCCCAGCATTTT,CASSEYRRDRQPQHF
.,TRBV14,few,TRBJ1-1,TGTGCCAGCAGCCAAGATCAGACACCCTTCACTGAAGCTTTCTTT,CASSQDQTPFTEAFF
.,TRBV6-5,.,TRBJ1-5,TGTGCCAGCAGCCCAACAAGCAATCAGCCCCAGCATTTT,CASSPTSNQPQHF
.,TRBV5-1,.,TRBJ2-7,TGCGCCAGCAGCTTGGAGGGGGACGAGCAGTACTTC,CASSLEGDEQYF
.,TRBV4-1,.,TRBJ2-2,TGCGCCAGCAGCCAAGTCCTCGGGGAGCTGTTTTTT,CASSQVLGELFF
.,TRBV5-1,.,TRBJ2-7,TGCGCCAGCAGCTTGGACAGGGTGTCCTACGAGCAGTACTTC,CASSLDRVSYEQYF
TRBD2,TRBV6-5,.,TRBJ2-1,TGTGCCAGCAGAGCCAGCGGGGGGACGGGCAATGAGCAGTTCTTC,CASRASGGTGNEQFF
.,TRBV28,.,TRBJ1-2,TGTGCCAGCAGTTTCCCCTCGACAGGCAGGGATGGCTACACCTTC,CASSFPSTGRDGYTF
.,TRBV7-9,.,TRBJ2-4,TGTGCCAGCAGCTTAAGAGGGGGAGCCAAAAACATTCAGTACTTC,CASSLRGGAKNIQYF